The 28 T cell receptor beta chains in this list originate from one sample, sequenced in a study of cytomegalovirus exposure and HLA in healthy donors. Generated by immunoSEQ multiplex PCR, the TCRdb table keeps only in-frame clones and is missing some. Of some 46,000 clones in the sample, roughly 90% were seen once. Input material: PBMCs. These receptors all stem from a man younger than 30 in good health and CMV-seronegative.

The chain combines TRBV2 with TRBJ1-6, with D tentatively TRBD1 (5 bases). The CDR3 runs 14 residues. Trimming removed 5 bases at V and 7 bases at J, with 12 bases between. Germline V gene data show CDR1 as SNHLY and CDR2 as FYNNEI. CDR3 sequence: CASSPGFRNSPLHF. The CDR3 region has the DNA TGTGCCAGCAGTCCAGGGTTTCGAAATTCACCCCTCCACTTT.

The chain has TRBV12-5 and TRBJ1-1; 8 bases are a match to TRBD1. CDR3 length: 19 residues. CDR1 and CDR2 (germline): LGHNT, FRNRAP. V gave up 0 bases and J gave up 1 base; unmatched junction bases: 13. This CDR3 reads CASGLVLTPAGTGNTEAFF. In nucleotides, the CDR3 is TGTGCTAGTGGTTTGGTCCTCACCCCCGCTGGGACAGGGAACACTGAAGCTTTCTTT.

This chain connects TRBV5-4 to TRBJ2-1; unclear D gene. This CDR3 is built from 14 residues. The V end lost 0 bases, the J end lost 6 bases, and 10 bases lay between the germline ends. Germline CDR1 SGHNT, CDR2 YYREEE (reference sequence). The CDR3 reads CASSLARVLNEQFF. In nucleotides, the CDR3 is TGTGCCAGCAGCTTGGCTCGCGTCCTCAATGAGCAGTTCTTC.

This chain joins TRBV6-4 and TRBJ2-1, with 10 bases that match TRBD1. CDR3 length: 15 amino acids. Germline assignment: CDR1 MRHNA and CDR2 SNTAGT. V lost 6 bases to trimming and J lost 9 bases; unmatched junction nucleotides: 11. CDR3 DNA sequence: TGTGCCAGCAGGGAGACAGGGGGCGAAAATTTTGAGCAGTTCTTC. Translating gives CASRETGGENFEQFF.

The chain couples TRBV6-1 to TRBJ2-1, with a tentative D call TRBD2 (6 bases). The germline V gene encodes CDR1 MNHNS and CDR2 SASEGT. Trimming took off 1 base at V and 15 bases at J, with 19 bases between the two ends. The CDR3 sequence is 14 residues long. The CDR3 here is CASSEGLATSTRFF. As DNA, the CDR3 is TGTGCCAGCAGTGAAGGTCTAGCGACCTCCACCCGGTTCTTC.

Only one count was recorded for this clone. The chain has TRBV11-2 and TRBJ2-5; 10 bases are a match to TRBD2. V lost 5 bases, J lost 3 bases, and 12 bases stayed unmatched. Germline CDR1 SGHAT, CDR2 FQNNGV. The CDR3 has 17 amino acids. CDR3 DNA sequence: TGTGCCAGCAGCGCCCGCCCACTAGCGGGGACAGAAGAGACCCAGTACTTC. The encoded protein is CASSARPLAGTEETQYF.

J is TRBJ2-3 and V is TRBV7-9; 11 bases align to TRBD2. CDR1 and CDR2 (germline): SEHNR, FQNEAQ (reference sequence). V was pared by 1 base and J by 7 bases, with 4 bases of the junction left unmatched. The CDR3 consists of 15 residues. DNA for the CDR3: TGTGCCAGCAGCTTAGGACTAGCGGGGTTGTATACGCAGTATTTT. Protein product: CASSLGLAGLYTQYF.

The chain joins TRBV28 to TRBJ2-1, with 11 bases aligning to TRBD1. CDR3 length: 17 amino acids. Germline CDR1 is MDHEN and CDR2 is SYDVKM. With 6 bases clipped from V and 1 base from J, the junction kept 8 bases outside the gene matches. CDR3 bases: TGTGCCAGCAGACGGACAGGGGGCGTACGTTCCTACAATGAGCAGTTCTTC. It specifies CASRRTGGVRSYNEQFF.

This rearrangement joins TRBV5-6 to TRBJ1-1, with TRBD1 matching over 7 bases. The CDR3 has 15 amino acids. V lost 3 bases and J lost 1; bases outside the gene matches: 6. Germline V CDR1 and CDR2: SGHDT, YYEEEE. CDR3: CASSYWDSSNTEAFF. The CDR3 region has the DNA TGTGCCAGCAGCTACTGGGACAGCTCGAACACTGAAGCTTTCTTT. The variable domain in full, completed from reference TRBV5-6 and TRBJ1-1, reads DAGVTQSPTHLIKTRGQQVTLRCSPKSGHDTVSWYQQALGQGPQFIFQYYEEEERQRGNFPDRFSGHQFPNYSSELNVNALLLGDSALYLCASSYWDSSNTEAFFGQGTRLTVV.

The rearrangement joins TRBV15 to TRBJ2-3; a possible D gene is TRBD1 (6 bases). The germline V gene has CDR1 LNHNV and CDR2 YYDKDF (reference sequence). This CDR3 comprises 13 residues. Trimming cost V 1 base and J 8 bases, with 10 bases left between them. This CDR3 is CATSRGGPGTQYF. The DNA of the CDR3 is TGTGCCACCAGCAGAGGGGGGCCTGGTACGCAGTATTTT.

This clone was detected a few times. For the CDR3, the DNA is TGTGCCAGCACCCAAGCGGGGGGGCTACAAGAGACCCAGTACTTC. Translated, it gives CASTQAGGLQETQYF. The V and J genes are TRBV5-4 and TRBJ2-5; 10 nucleotides align to TRBD2. The CDR3 runs to 15 residues. V lost 6 bases, J lost 2 bases, and 7 bases stayed unmatched. Germline assignment: CDR1 SGHNT and CDR2 YYREEE (reference sequence).

The chain recombines TRBV18 with TRBJ2-3; tentative D call: TRBD2 (6 bases). This CDR3 has 15 residues. CDR1 and CDR2 from the germline V gene are KGHSH and LQKENI. V was cut by 2 bases and J by 2 bases, with 11 bases left in between. The CDR3 protein is CASSPASGHTDTQYF. CDR3 sequence (DNA): TGTGCCAGCTCACCAGCAAGCGGGCACACAGATACGCAGTATTTT. The full variable domain, rest sourced from reference TRBV18 and TRBJ2-3, is NAGVMQNPRHLVRRRGQEARLRCSPMKGHSHVYWYRQLPEEGLKFMVYLQKENIIDESGMPKERFSAEFPKEGPSILRIQQVVRGDSAAYFCASSPASGHTDTQYFGPGTRLTVL.

V gene TRBV4-2 combines with J gene TRBJ1-1; D may be TRBD1 (6 bases). Germline CDR1 LGHNA, CDR2 YNFKEQ. There are 18 residues in the CDR3. Trimming left V 1 base short and J 1 base short, with 19 bases between. DNA for the CDR3: TGTGCCAGCAGCCAAGGGCGGGGGCGGGTTGGATGGAACACTGAAGCTTTCTTT. This encodes CASSQGRGRVGWNTEAFF.

The chain recombines TRBV6-1 with TRBJ2-1, with D unresolved. Between the trimmed V and J ends, which lost 5 bases and 1 base, there was a span of 12 bases. Germline assignment: CDR1 MNHNS and CDR2 SASEGT. This CDR3 comprises 15 residues. Here the CDR3 reads CASSPPAASYNEQFF. CDR3 DNA sequence: TGTGCCAGCAGTCCACCGGCGGCGTCCTACAATGAGCAGTTCTTC.

This chain connects TRBV5-4 to TRBJ1-2, with a possible D match to TRBD1 (5 bases). The V end lost 7 bases, the J end lost 8 bases, and 18 bases lay between the germline ends. The CDR3 consists of 13 residues. Germline values: CDR1 SGHNT, CDR2 YYREEE (reference sequence). This chain's CDR3 is CASGRAGVGGYTF. CDR3 bases: TGTGCCAGCGGCCGGGCGGGGGTTGGGGGCTACACCTTC.

The V and J genes are TRBV10-3 and TRBJ2-7; TRBD1 aligns across 8 bases. V lost 0 bases to trimming and J lost 4 bases; unmatched junction nucleotides: 11. CDR1 ENHRY and CDR2 SYGVKD come from the germline V gene. The CDR3 contains 17 residues. The CDR3 protein is CAISESSKTGVGYEQYF. For the CDR3, the DNA is TGTGCCATCAGTGAGTCGTCGAAGACAGGGGTGGGTTACGAGCAGTACTTC.

V is TRBV19 and J is TRBJ2-3; 9 nucleotides match TRBD2. Per the germline V gene, CDR1 is LNHDA and CDR2 is SQIVND (reference sequence). The CDR3 sequence is 15 residues long. V shed 1 base and J 1 base; nucleotides not matched to a gene: 0. This CDR3 is CASSIGLAGTDTQYF. The CDR3 region has the DNA TGTGCCAGTAGTATAGGACTAGCGGGCACAGATACGCAGTATTTT.

This clone was observed a single time. The CDR3 DNA reads as TGTGCCAGTAGTAGTGGGGCCCGGTCCGGGGAGCTGTTTTTT. Translation gives CASSSGARSGELFF. The J gene is TRBJ2-2, the V gene TRBV19; TRBD1 might be the D (5 bases). With 4 bases removed from V and 6 bases from J, the gap between germline ends came to 12 bases. The CDR3 contains 14 residues. The germline gives CDR1 LNHDA, CDR2 SQIVND (reference sequence).

The genes are TRBV11-3 and TRBJ2-1; 8 positions agree with TRBD2. This CDR3 contains 14 residues. Germline-derived CDR1 and CDR2 are SGHNT and YENEEA. V shed 0 bases and J 6 bases; nucleotides not matched to a gene: 1. Here the CDR3 DNA reads TGTGCCAGCAGCTTAGATAGCGGGGTCAATGAGCAGTTCTTC. This codes for CASSLDSGVNEQFF.

The V call is TRBV11-2, the J call TRBJ2-1; maybe TRBD2 (7 bases). There are 15 residues in the CDR3. Germline-derived CDR1 and CDR2 are SGHAT and FQNNGV. V lost 3 bases to trimming and J lost 9 bases, with 18 bases between them. CDR3 loop: CASSFSSGEGGEQFF. For the CDR3, the DNA is TGTGCCAGCAGCTTCTCCAGCGGGGAAGGGGGTGAGCAGTTCTTC.

V usage is TRBV7-3 and J usage is TRBJ1-1; a weak D match, TRBD1 (5 bases). Germline V gene sequence: CDR1 SGHTA, CDR2 FQGTGA. The CDR3 is made up of 12 amino acids. Trimming took 5 bases from V and 4 from J, leaving 8 bases between them. The CDR3 protein is CASSERGTEAFF. The CDR3 bases are TGTGCCAGCAGCGAAAGGGGCACTGAAGCTTTCTTT.

About this clone itself: Mismatch with germline at one junction end may stem from a read error. The chain is built from TRBV7-7 and TRBJ2-5; D is possibly TRBD2 (5 bases). The CDR3 runs to 15 residues. Germline V gene sequence: CDR1 SSHAT, CDR2 FNYEAQ (reference sequence). The CDR3 nucleotides are TGTGCTAGCAGCCTGAGGGTGGGGTACCAAGAGACCCAGTACTTC. This codes for CASSLRVGYQETQYF.

The gene calls are TRBV7-9 and TRBJ2-7, with TRBD2 matching over 7 bases. The germline V gene encodes CDR1 SEHNR and CDR2 FQNEAQ (reference sequence). V was pared by 5 bases and J by 1 base, with 5 bases of the junction left unmatched. The CDR3 consists of 14 residues. CDR3 in DNA: TGTGCCAGCAGCAAACCGGGGGGTTCCTACGAGCAGTACTTC. It encodes CASSKPGGSYEQYF.

V is TRBV2 and J is TRBJ2-1, with unresolved D. The germline V gene encodes CDR1 SNHLY and CDR2 FYNNEI. The germline V and J ends were trimmed by 6 bases and 4 bases, with 10 bases remaining between them. CDR3 length equals 13 residues. CDR3 in amino acids: CASSPTVYNEQFF. CDR3 DNA: TGTGCCAGCAGCCCTACAGTTTACAATGAGCAGTTCTTC.

The chain has TRBV7-9 and TRBJ2-7; D gene uncertain. The CDR3 loop spans 13 amino acids. Germline V gene data show CDR1 as SEHNR and CDR2 as FQNEAQ (reference sequence). V was shortened by 3 bases and J by 5 bases, with 11 bases between the two germline ends. The CDR3: CASSLVDGNEQYF. The CDR3 DNA reads as TGTGCCAGCAGCTTGGTAGATGGTAACGAGCAGTACTTC.

V and J are TRBV11-2 and TRBJ2-3, with 11 bases lining up with TRBD2. The CDR3 length is 18 residues. Germline-derived CDR1 and CDR2 are SGHAT and FQNNGV. With 2 bases clipped from V and 0 bases from J, the junction kept 7 bases outside the gene matches. The CDR3: CASSLRASGGTSTDTQYF. The CDR3 DNA reads as TGTGCCAGCAGCTTAAGGGCTAGCGGGGGGACTAGCACAGATACGCAGTATTTT.

About this clone itself: Relative to the germline gene, one junction end is altered; a read error may explain this. V and J are TRBV10-1 and TRBJ1-2; maybe TRBD1 (5 bases). The CDR3 totals 11 residues. Germline-derived CDR1 and CDR2 are WNHNN and SYGVQD (reference sequence). The CDR3 loop is CASSVGGHTAF. The CDR3 DNA reads as TGCGCCAGCAGTGTGGGAGGACATACCGCCTTC.

The V call is TRBV7-6, the J call TRBJ1-2, with 7 positions matching TRBD1. The CDR3 length is 15 residues. Germline CDR1 and CDR2: SGHVS and FNYEAQ. The V gene end was trimmed by 4 bases and the J gene end by 4 bases; junction bases not matched to a gene: 9. CDR3: CASSSRQGSGYGYTF. The CDR3 DNA sequence: TGTGCCAGCAGCTCCCGACAGGGAAGTGGCTATGGCTACACCTTC.